A selection of T cell receptor beta chains follows, all from one sample in a study of shared clonotypes between healthy human individuals. Here immunoSEQ multiplex PCR was the method, and the copy in TCRdb shows in-frame clones only, minus some. The data hold over 2 million clones, with approximately 94% observed a single time. Input material: naive CD8+ T cells sorted from blood. Source of these receptors: a man between 18 and 35 years old in good health. Each CDR3 is given with its conserved first and last residue. The D gene is left open where the match is weak. Clone size is not always given. Where it is, it says once, few, many or a class for expanded clones.

J gene,clone size,D gene,V gene,CDR3 DNA,CDR3 protein
TRBJ1-4,-,-,TRBV11-2,TGTGCCAGCAGCTTAACTAATGAAAAACTGTTTTTT,CASSLTNEKLFF
TRBJ1-2,-,-,TRBV9,TGTGCCAGCAGCGTAGCCCCCTCCGATGCGCGAGGCTACACCTTC,CASSVAPSDARGYTF
TRBJ1-3,-,-,TRBV5-1,TGCGCCAGCAGCCCTGCTTGGGACGCAGGCTCTGGAAACACCATATATTTT,CASSPAWDAGSGNTIYF
TRBJ2-7,-,-,TRBV27,TGTGCCAGCTCTTTGGGGGTCGGGAGCTCCTACGAGCAGTACTTC,CASSLGVGSSYEQYF
TRBJ1-2,-,-,TRBV27,TGTGCCAGCAGTCCTACCCCGCCGCGTGGCTATGGCTACACCTTC,CASSPTPPRGYGYTF
TRBJ2-2,-,-,TRBV11-2,TGTGCCAGCAGCTTGCAGGGGCTCAACACCGGGGAGCTGTTTTTT,CASSLQGLNTGELFF
TRBJ2-7,-,TRBD1,TRBV5-1,TGCGCCAGCAGCGTAGGGGGCAGGGTTGTGTCCTACGAGCAGTACTTC,CASSVGGRVVSYEQYF
TRBJ1-5,-,-,TRBV7-6,TGTGCCAGCAGCCCCTATCTCACTGATCAGCCCCAGCATTTT,CASSPYLTDQPQHF
TRBJ2-2,-,-,TRBV6-6,TGTGCCAGCAGTTACCAATGGGCCGGGGAGCTGTTTTTT,CASSYQWAGELFF
TRBJ2-5,-,-,TRBV7-9,TGTGCCAGCAGCTTAGGCCCGACAGGAGAGCAAGAGACCCAGTACTTC,CASSLGPTGEQETQYF
TRBJ1-1,-,-,TRBV6-1,TGTGCCAGCAGTGGGGAGACTTGGAGGGACCTGGGTAGCACTGAAGCTTTCTTT,CASSGETWRDLGSTEAFF
TRBJ2-7,-,-,TRBV4-1,TGCGCCAGCAGCCAAACGGGAGTCTACGAGCAGTACTTC,CASSQTGVYEQYF
TRBJ2-3,-,-,TRBV27,TGTGCCAGCAGTTTAGTTGGGAGCCCAGATACGCAGTATTTT,CASSLVGSPDTQYF
TRBJ2-7,-,-,TRBV4-1,TGCGCCAGCAGCCAGGGACCAGGGTACGAGCAGTACTTC,CASSQGPGYEQYF
TRBJ2-7,-,TRBD1,TRBV27,TGTGCCAGCGGGTACCGGGACAGGGGTGACGAGCAGTACTTC,CASGYRDRGDEQYF
TRBJ1-2,-,-,TRBV4-1,TGCGCCAGCAGCCCTCAGGGTCCCTATGGCTACACCTTC,CASSPQGPYGYTF
TRBJ2-2,-,TRBD2,TRBV2,TGTGCCAGCAGTGAAACGACCGGACTAGCGAACACCGGGGAGCTGTTTTTT,CASSETTGLANTGELFF
TRBJ2-3,-,-,TRBV11-3,TGTGCCAGCAGCCCGGCAGGGAGGACAGATACGCAGTATTTT,CASSPAGRTDTQYF
TRBJ1-4,-,-,TRBV5-6,TGTGCCAGCAGCCTGGAAAGGACGGAGGCCCCCGAAAAACTGTTTTTT,CASSLERTEAPEKLFF
TRBJ2-7,-,TRBD2,TRBV28,TGTGCCAGCAGATTCGCCCCTCGCAGGGGGCGACTAGCGGGGGGCTCCTACGAGCAGTACTTC,CASRFAPRRGRLAGGSYEQYF
TRBJ1-3,-,TRBD1,TRBV5-1,TGCGCCAGCAGCTATGGGACAGGGTGGGGAAACACCATATATTTT,CASSYGTGWGNTIYF
TRBJ1-1,-,-,TRBV28,TGTGCCAGCTCACTCGGCATGAACACTGAAGCTTTCTTT,CASSLGMNTEAFF
TRBJ2-1,-,-,TRBV20-1,TGCAGTGCTAGAGGCTACAATGAGCAGTTCTTC,CSARGYNEQFF
TRBJ2-1,once,TRBD1,TRBV6-5,TGTGCCAGCAGTGATGGACAGGGGCGGAATGAGCAGTTCTTC,CASSDGQGRNEQFF
TRBJ1-2,-,-,TRBV30,TGTGCCTGGAGGGGGGACCTGGGGGCAGCCGTCTATGGCTACACCTTC,CAWRGDLGAAVYGYTF
TRBJ2-2,-,TRBD2,TRBV11-2,TGTGCCAGCAGCGGGATCGGGACTAGCGTAAACGCGAACACCGGGGAGCTGTTTTTT,CASSGIGTSVNANTGELFF
TRBJ1-1,-,-,TRBV7-9,TGTGCCAGTCTAGACAGCCTGAACACTGAAGCTTTCTTT,CASLDSLNTEAFF
TRBJ2-5,-,-,TRBV13,TGTGCCAGCAGCTCAGAAGAGACCCAGTACTTC,CASSSEETQYF
TRBJ1-6,-,-,TRBV6-1,TGTGCCAGCAGTTATACCTCCTATAATTCACCCCTCCACTTT,CASSYTSYNSPLHF
TRBJ2-3,-,TRBD1,TRBV29-1,TGCAGCGTTGAAGAGCTGCAGGGGGATTATTCGAGGTATTTT,CSVEELQGDYSRYF
TRBJ2-3,-,TRBD2,TRBV18,TGTGCCAGCTCACCAGTGACTAGCGGGGCCCCAGATACGCAGTATTTT,CASSPVTSGAPDTQYF
TRBJ2-2,once,-,TRBV13,TGTGCCAGCAGCTTAGGGAGTGGGACATCCACCAGGGACACCGGGGAGCTGTTTTTT,CASSLGSGTSTRDTGELFF
TRBJ2-1,once,TRBD1,TRBV7-9,TGTGCCAGCAGCCCAGGACAGGGCTCATACAATGAGCAGTTCTTC,CASSPGQGSYNEQFF
TRBJ1-1,-,TRBD1,TRBV19,TGTGCCAGTAGTATAGATCTCACGGACAGGGGCACTGAAGCTTTCTTT,CASSIDLTDRGTEAFF
TRBJ1-2,few,-,TRBV7-8,TGTGCCAGCAGCTCTCTCGGTGGCTACACCTTC,CASSSLGGYTF
TRBJ2-7,-,TRBD2,TRBV7-2,TGTGCCAGCAGCTTATCTCTAGCGGGAGGACTCTACGAGCAGTACTTC,CASSLSLAGGLYEQYF
TRBJ1-6,-,-,TRBV9,TGTGCCAGCAGCCCCGATGTTGGGTCACCCCTCCACTTT,CASSPDVGSPLHF
TRBJ1-2,-,-,TRBV30,TGTGCCTGGAGTCCCACCGGCATTGGCTATGGCTACACCTTC,CAWSPTGIGYGYTF
TRBJ1-1,-,TRBD1,TRBV13,TGTGCCAGCAGCCATCAGGGGGGGTCCACTGAAGCTTTCTTT,CASSHQGGSTEAFF
TRBJ2-7,-,TRBD2,TRBV27,TGTGCCAGCAGTTTAGACGGGAGGTTTTACGAGCAGTACTTC,CASSLDGRFYEQYF